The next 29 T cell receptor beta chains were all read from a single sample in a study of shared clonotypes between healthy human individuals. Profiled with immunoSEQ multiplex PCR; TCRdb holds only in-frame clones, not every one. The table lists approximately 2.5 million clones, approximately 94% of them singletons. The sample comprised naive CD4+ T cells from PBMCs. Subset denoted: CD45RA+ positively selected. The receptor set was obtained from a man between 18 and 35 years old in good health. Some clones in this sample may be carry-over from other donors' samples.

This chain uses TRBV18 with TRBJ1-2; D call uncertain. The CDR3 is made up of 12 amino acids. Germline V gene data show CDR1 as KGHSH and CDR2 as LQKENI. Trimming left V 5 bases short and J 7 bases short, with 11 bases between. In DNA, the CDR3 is TGTGCCAGCTCAGGCTCCCTCGGTGGCTACACCTTC. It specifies CASSGSLGGYTF. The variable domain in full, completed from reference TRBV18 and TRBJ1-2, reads NAGVMQNPRHLVRRRGQEARLRCSPMKGHSHVYWYRQLPEEGLKFMVYLQKENIIDESGMPKERFSAEFPKEGPSILRIQQVVRGDSAAYFCASSGSLGGYTFGSGTRLTVV.

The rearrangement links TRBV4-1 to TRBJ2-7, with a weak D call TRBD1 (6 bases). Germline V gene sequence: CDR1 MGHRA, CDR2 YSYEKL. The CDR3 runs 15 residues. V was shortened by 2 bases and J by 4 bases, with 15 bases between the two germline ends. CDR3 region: CASSQPRTGMYEQYF. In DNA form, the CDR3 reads TGCGCCAGCAGCCAACCCCGCACAGGGATGTACGAGCAGTACTTC.

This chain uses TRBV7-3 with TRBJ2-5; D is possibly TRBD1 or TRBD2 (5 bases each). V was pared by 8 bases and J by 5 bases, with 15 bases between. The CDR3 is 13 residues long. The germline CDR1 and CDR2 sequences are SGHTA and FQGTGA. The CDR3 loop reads CASGATRDETQYF. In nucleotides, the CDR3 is TGTGCCAGCGGTGCTACTAGGGACGAGACCCAGTACTTC.

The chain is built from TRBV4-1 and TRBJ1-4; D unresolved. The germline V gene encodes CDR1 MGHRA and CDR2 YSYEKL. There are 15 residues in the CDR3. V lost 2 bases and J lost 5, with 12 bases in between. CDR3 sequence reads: CASSQSRTVNEKLFF. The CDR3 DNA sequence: TGCGCCAGCAGCCAATCACGGACGGTAAATGAAAAACTGTTTTTT.

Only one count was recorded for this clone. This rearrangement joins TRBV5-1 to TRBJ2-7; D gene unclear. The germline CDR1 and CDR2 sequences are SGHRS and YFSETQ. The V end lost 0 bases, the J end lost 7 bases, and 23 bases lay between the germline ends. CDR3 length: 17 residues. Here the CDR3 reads CASSLAPLGPTSEEQYF. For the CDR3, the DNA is TGCGCCAGCAGCTTGGCCCCCTTGGGTCCGACCTCGGAGGAGCAGTACTTC.

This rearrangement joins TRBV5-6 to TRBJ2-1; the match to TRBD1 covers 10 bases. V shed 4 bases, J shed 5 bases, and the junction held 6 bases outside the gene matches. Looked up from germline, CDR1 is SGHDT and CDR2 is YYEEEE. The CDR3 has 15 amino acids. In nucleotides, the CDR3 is TGTGCCAGCAGCGAAGACAGGGGGCAGGACAATGAGCAGTTCTTC. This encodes CASSEDRGQDNEQFF. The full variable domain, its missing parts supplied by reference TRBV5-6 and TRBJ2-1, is DAGVTQSPTHLIKTRGQQVTLRCSPKSGHDTVSWYQQALGQGPQFIFQYYEEEERQRGNFPDRFSGHQFPNYSSELNVNALLLGDSALYLCASSEDRGQDNEQFFGPGTRLTVL.

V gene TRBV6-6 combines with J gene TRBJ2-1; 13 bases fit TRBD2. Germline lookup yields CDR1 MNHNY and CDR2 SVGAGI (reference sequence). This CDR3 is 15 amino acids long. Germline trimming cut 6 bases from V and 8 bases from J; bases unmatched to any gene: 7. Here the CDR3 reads CASRGRTSGSDEQFF. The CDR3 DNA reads TGTGCCAGCAGGGGGAGGACTAGCGGGAGCGATGAGCAGTTCTTC.

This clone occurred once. The DNA of the CDR3 is TGTGCCAGCAGCTTAGGCCCTGTTGAGCAGTTCTTC. Encoded protein: CASSLGPVEQFF. The chain joins TRBV7-2 to TRBJ2-1, with D unclear. The CDR3 extends over 12 amino acids. CDR1 SGHTA and CDR2 FQGNSA come from the germline V gene. Trimming left V 1 base short and J 9 bases short, with 7 bases between.

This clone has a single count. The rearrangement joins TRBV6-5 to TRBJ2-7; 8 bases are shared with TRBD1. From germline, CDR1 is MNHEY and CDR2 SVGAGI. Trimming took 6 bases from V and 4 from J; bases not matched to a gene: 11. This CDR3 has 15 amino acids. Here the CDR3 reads CASRRQGAAIYEQYF. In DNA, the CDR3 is TGTGCCAGCAGGCGCCAGGGGGCGGCTATATACGAGCAGTACTTC.

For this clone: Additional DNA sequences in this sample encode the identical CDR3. CDR3 region: CASSSDSSYNEQFF. The CDR3 region has the DNA TGCGCCAGCAGCTCAGATAGCTCCTACAATGAGCAGTTCTTC. V is TRBV5-1 and J is TRBJ2-1, with D uncertain. The CDR3 runs 14 residues. Germline lookup yields CDR1 SGHRS and CDR2 YFSETQ. The ends were cut back, 3 bases at V and 0 bases at J, with 7 bases in the middle.

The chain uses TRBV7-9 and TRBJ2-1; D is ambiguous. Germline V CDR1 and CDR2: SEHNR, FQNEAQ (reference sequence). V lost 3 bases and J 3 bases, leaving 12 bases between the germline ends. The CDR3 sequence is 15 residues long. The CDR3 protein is CASSLSLSLYNEQFF. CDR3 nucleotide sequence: TGTGCCAGCAGCTTGTCCCTTTCCCTCTACAATGAGCAGTTCTTC.

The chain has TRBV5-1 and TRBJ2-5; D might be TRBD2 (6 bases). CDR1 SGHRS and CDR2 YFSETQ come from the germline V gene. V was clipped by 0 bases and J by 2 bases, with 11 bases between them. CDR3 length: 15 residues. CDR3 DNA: TGCGCCAGCAGCTTGGATGGGCGGGGACAAGAGACCCAGTACTTC. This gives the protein CASSLDGRGQETQYF.

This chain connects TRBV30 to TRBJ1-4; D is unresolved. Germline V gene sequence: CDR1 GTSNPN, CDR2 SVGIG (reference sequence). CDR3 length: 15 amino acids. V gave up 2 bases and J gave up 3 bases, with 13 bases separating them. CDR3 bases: TGTGCCTGGAGTAAAAATGATCGGTCTAATGAAAAACTGTTTTTT. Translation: CAWSKNDRSNEKLFF.

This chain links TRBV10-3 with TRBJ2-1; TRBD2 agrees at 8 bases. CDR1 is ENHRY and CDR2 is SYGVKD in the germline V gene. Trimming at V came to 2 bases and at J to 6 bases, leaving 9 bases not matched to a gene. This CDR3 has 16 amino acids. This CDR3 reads CAISEKRSGSINEQFF. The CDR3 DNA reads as TGTGCCATCAGTGAGAAGCGAAGCGGGAGCATCAATGAGCAGTTCTTC.

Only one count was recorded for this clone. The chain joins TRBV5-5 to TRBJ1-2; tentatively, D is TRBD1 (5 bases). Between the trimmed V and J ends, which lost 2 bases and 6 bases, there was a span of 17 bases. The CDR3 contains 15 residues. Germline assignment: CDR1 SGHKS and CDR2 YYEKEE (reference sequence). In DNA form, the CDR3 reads TGTGCCAGCAGCTTTATGGCAGGGAAGGAAGATGGCTACACCTTC. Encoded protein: CASSFMAGKEDGYTF.

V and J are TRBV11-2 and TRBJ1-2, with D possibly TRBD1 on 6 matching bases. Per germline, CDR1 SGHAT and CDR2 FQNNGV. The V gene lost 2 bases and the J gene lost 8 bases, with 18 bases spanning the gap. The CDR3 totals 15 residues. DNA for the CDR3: TGTGCCAGCAGCTTATCCAGAACAGGGACGAGCGGCTACACCTTC. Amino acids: CASSLSRTGTSGYTF.

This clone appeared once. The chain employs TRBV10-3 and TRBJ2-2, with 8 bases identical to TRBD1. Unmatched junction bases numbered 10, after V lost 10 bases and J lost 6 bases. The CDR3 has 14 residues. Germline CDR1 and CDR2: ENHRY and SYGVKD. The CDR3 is CATGQAPESGELFF. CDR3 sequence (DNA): TGTGCCACGGGACAGGCGCCCGAGTCCGGGGAGCTGTTTTTT.

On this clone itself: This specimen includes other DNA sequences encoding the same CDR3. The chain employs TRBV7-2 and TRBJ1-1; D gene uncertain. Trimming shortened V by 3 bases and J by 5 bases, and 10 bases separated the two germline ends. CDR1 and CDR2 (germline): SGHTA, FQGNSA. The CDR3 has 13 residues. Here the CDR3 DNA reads TGTGCCAGCAGCTTGAGGCTGGGGACTGAAGCTTTCTTT. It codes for CASSLRLGTEAFF. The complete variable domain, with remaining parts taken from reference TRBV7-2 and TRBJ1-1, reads GAGVSQSPSNKVTEKGKDVELRCDPISGHTALYWYRQSLGQGLEFLIYFQGNSAPDKSGLPSDRFSAERTGGSVSTLTIQRTQQEDSAVYLCASSLRLGTEAFFGQGTRLTVV.

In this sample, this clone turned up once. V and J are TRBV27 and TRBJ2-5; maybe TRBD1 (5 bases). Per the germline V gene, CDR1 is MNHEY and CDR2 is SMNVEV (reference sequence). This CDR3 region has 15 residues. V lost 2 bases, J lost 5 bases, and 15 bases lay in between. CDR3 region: CASSLRRASSETQYF. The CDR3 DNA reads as TGTGCCAGCAGTTTACGCAGGGCTAGTAGCGAGACCCAGTACTTC.

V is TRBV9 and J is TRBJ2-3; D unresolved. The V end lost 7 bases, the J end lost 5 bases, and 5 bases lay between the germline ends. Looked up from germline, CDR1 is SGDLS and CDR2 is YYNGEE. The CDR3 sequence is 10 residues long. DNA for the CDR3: TGTGCCAGCGGTAAAGATACGCAGTATTTT. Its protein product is CASGKDTQYF.

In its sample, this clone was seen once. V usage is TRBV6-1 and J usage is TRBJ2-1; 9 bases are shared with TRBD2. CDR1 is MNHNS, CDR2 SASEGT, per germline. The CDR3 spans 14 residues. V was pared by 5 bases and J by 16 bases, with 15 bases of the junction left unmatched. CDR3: CASSTYGPGLALFF. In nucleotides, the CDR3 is TGTGCCAGCAGTACATACGGGCCGGGACTAGCCCTCTTCTTC.

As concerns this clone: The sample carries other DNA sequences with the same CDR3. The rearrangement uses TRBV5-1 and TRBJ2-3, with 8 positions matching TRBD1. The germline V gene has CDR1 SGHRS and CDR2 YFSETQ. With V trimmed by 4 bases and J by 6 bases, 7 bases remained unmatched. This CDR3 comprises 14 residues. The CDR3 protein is CASSPGQGVDTQYF. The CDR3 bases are TGCGCCAGCAGCCCCGGACAGGGTGTGGATACGCAGTATTTT.

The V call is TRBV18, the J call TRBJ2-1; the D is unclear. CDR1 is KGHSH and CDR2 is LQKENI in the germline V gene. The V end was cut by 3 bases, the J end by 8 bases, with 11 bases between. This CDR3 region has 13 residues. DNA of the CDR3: TGTGCCAGCTCACCCCTCGCCTGGGATGAGCAGTTCTTC. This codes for CASSPLAWDEQFF. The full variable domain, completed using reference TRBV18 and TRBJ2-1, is NAGVMQNPRHLVRRRGQEARLRCSPMKGHSHVYWYRQLPEEGLKFMVYLQKENIIDESGMPKERFSAEFPKEGPSILRIQQVVRGDSAAYFCASSPLAWDEQFFGPGTRLTVL.

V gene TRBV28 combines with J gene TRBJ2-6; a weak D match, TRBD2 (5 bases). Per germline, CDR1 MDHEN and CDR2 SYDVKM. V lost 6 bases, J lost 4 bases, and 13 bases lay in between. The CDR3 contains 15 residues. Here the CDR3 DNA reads TGTGCCAGCAGCCTCGCCCCGGGAGGGGCCAACGTCCTGACTTTC. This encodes CASSLAPGGANVLTF.

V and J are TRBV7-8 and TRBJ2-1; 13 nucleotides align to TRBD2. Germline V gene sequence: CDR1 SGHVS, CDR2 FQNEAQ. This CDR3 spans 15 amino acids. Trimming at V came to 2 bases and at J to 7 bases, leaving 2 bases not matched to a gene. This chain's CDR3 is CASSLTTSGRNEQFF. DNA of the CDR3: TGTGCCAGCAGCTTAACGACTAGCGGGAGGAATGAGCAGTTCTTC.

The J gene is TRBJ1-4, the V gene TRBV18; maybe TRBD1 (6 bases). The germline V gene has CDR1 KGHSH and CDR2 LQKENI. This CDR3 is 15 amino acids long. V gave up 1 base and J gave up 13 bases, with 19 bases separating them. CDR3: CASSPLTGTFQGLFF. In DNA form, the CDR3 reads TGTGCCAGCTCACCACTCACAGGGACCTTTCAAGGACTGTTTTTT. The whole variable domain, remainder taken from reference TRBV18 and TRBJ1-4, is NAGVMQNPRHLVRRRGQEARLRCSPMKGHSHVYWYRQLPEEGLKFMVYLQKENIIDESGMPKERFSAEFPKEGPSILRIQQVVRGDSAAYFCASSPLTGTFQGLFFGSGTQLSVL.

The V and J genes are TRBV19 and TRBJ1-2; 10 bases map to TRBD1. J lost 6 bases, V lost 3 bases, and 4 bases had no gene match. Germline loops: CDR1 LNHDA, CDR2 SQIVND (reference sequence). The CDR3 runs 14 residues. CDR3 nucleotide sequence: TGTGCCAGTAGTATCCCGGACAGGGGGAATGGCTACACCTTC. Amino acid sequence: CASSIPDRGNGYTF.

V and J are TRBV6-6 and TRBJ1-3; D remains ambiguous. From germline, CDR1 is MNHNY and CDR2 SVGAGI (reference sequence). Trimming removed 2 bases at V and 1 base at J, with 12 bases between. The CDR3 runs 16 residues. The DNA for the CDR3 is TGTGCCAGCAGTTACATTGGACGTTCTTCTGGAAACACCATATATTTT. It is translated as CASSYIGRSSGNTIYF.

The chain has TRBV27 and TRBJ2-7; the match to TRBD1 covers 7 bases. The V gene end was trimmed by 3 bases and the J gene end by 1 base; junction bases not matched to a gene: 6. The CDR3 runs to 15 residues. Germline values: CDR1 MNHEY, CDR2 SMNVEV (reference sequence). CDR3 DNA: TGTGCCAGCAGTTTTCAAGGGGGACAGTCCTACGAGCAGTACTTC. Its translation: CASSFQGGQSYEQYF.